The rows below give T cell receptor beta chains drawn from one sample of a study of T-cell reconstitution after alpha-beta-depleted transplantation in children. One entry per CDR3 protein, called by TCRdb with MiXCR from the PCR reads. Of about 420,000 distinct CDR3 sequences detected, about 16% appear once; the ten largest clones hold over 25%. The source was PBMCs, mostly from graft donor cells, collected 360 days after TCRalphabeta/CD19-depleted stem cell transplant. These receptors came from a boy less than two years old who had a stem cell transplant for Wiskott-Aldrich syndrome, so the T cells may come from the graft donor. CDR3s include the opening cysteine and the closing phenylalanine or tryptophan. D genes are given only for firm matches. A clone size is listed for some rows: how often the clone was seen (once, few, many), or a class if it is expanded.

>few|TRBJ1-1|TRBV7-9|NA
TGTGCCAGCAGCACCGGCCGCCTTGAAGCTTTCTTT
CASSTGRLEAFF
>few|TRBJ2-5|TRBV10-2|NA
TGCGCCAGCAGGAGGCAGGGATATTTCCAAGAGACCCAGTACTTC
CASRRQGYFQETQYF
>few|TRBJ1-2|TRBV6-1|NA
TGTGCCAGCAGACACCTTACCACAGGGTACTATGGCTACACCTTC
CASRHLTTGYYGYTF
>NA|TRBJ2-7|TRBV28|TRBD1
TGTGCCAGCAGTTTAGGGACCAGGGGGTACGAGCAGTACTTC
CASSLGTRGYEQYF
>few|TRBJ2-2|TRBV10-3|NA
TGTGCCATCTGGTCATCGGAGGGCACCGGGGAGCTGTTTTTT
CAIWSSEGTGELFF
>NA|TRBJ2-5|TRBV12-3/TRBV12-4|TRBD1
TGTGCCAGCAGCCGGGACAGGGAAGTTGAGACCCAGTACTTC
CASSRDREVETQYF
>NA|TRBJ2-3|TRBV20-1|TRBD2
TGCAGTGCTAGTGGAACTAGCGGGGGGACTAGCACAGATACGCAGTATTTT
CSASGTSGGTSTDTQYF
>few|TRBJ2-1|TRBV5-1|TRBD2
TGCGCCAGCAGCCCATCTCCAAGGATCGGGGGGTCCTACAATGAGCAGTTCTTC
CASSPSPRIGGSYNEQFF
>few|TRBJ1-6|TRBV20-1|NA
TGCAGTGCTAGACAGGCCCCGAGCTCCTATAATTCACCCCTCCACTTT
CSARQAPSSYNSPLHF
>few|TRBJ2-5|TRBV3-1|NA
TGTGCCAGCAGCCAAATCTGGGGATTAGCGACCCAGTACTTC
CASSQIWGLATQYF
>few|TRBJ2-7|TRBV3-1|TRBD2
TGTGCCAGCAGCCAAGGGGGACTAGCGGTGCTGTACGAGCAGTACTTC
CASSQGGLAVLYEQYF
>few|TRBJ1-5|TRBV6-1|NA
TGTGCCAGCAGTGAAATTGGGAATCAGCCCCAGCATTTT
CASSEIGNQPQHF
>few|TRBJ2-7|TRBV20-1|TRBD1
TGCAGTGCTAGGGCCGGGACAGGGTTCTACGAGCAGTACTTC
CSARAGTGFYEQYF
>NA|TRBJ2-1|TRBV9|NA
TGTGCCAGCAGGCGCGGCAATGAGCAGTTCTTC
CASRRGNEQFF
>few|TRBJ2-1|TRBV11-2|TRBD2
TGTGCCAGCAGCTTTATATGGACTAGGGTGGGTGGGGAGCAGTTCTTC
CASSFIWTRVGGEQFF
>NA|TRBJ2-2|TRBV5-1|NA
TGCGCCAGCAGCTCATCTGGTACGAACACCGGGGAGCTGTTTTTT
CASSSSGTNTGELFF
>few|TRBJ2-7|TRBV19|TRBD1
TGTGCCAGTAGTGTCATTCCGGGACAGGGAACGGGCGAGCAGTACTTC
CASSVIPGQGTGEQYF
>NA|TRBJ2-5|TRBV6-1|TRBD2
TGTGCCAGCAGAACGAAGCGGGGGCCATCCCAAGAGACCCAGTACTTC
CASRTKRGPSQETQYF
>NA|TRBJ2-7|TRBV6-1|NA
TGTGCCAGCACTAATGACCGCAACTCCTACGAGCAGTACTTC
CASTNDRNSYEQYF
>few|TRBJ2-3|TRBV18|NA
TGTGCCAGCTCACCAAAGACTCTCACAGATACGCAGTATTTT
CASSPKTLTDTQYF
>NA|TRBJ2-3|TRBV12-3/TRBV12-4|NA
TGTGCCAGCAGTTTAAACAGGCTCCACACAGATACGCAGTATTTT
CASSLNRLHTDTQYF
>NA|TRBJ1-4|TRBV2|NA
TGTGCCAGCACCGCTACCCGGACTAATGAAAAACTGTTTTTT
CASTATRTNEKLFF
>few|TRBJ2-7|TRBV7-9|NA
TGTGCCAGCAGCAGCAGGGGTTCGGTCAACGAGCAGTACTTC
CASSSRGSVNEQYF
>few|TRBJ1-2|TRBV28|NA
TGTGCCAGCAGTTTAGATGCAGGGGACATCTATGGCTACACCTTC
CASSLDAGDIYGYTF
>NA|TRBJ2-2|TRBV12-3/TRBV12-4|NA
TGTGCCAGCAGAACCGACAGGCTAAAAGCCGGGGAGCTGTTTTTT
CASRTDRLKAGELFF
>many|TRBJ2-1|TRBV5-1|TRBD2
TGCGCCAGCAGCTATTACCGACTAGCCCATGAGCAGTTCTTC
CASSYYRLAHEQFF
>NA|TRBJ2-7|TRBV5-1|TRBD1
TGCGCCAGCAGCTTGATCCGCAGGGACAGCCTCTACGAGCAGTACTTC
CASSLIRRDSLYEQYF
>NA|TRBJ2-1|TRBV30|NA
TGTGCCTGGAGTGTCCTGGGGGCTAGCTCCTACAATGAGCAGTTCTTC
CAWSVLGASSYNEQFF
>few|TRBJ2-1|TRBV20-1|NA
TGCAGTGCTAGCTCCTGGGACAAAAACAACAATGAGCAGTTCTTC
CSASSWDKNNNEQFF
>few|TRBJ1-3|TRBV30|NA
TGTGCCTGGAGTTCAGGGCGCTTCTCTGGAAACACCATATATTTT
CAWSSGRFSGNTIYF
>few|TRBJ1-1|TRBV9|NA
TGTGCCAGCAGCGTAGGCGCGAACACTGAAGCTTTCTTT
CASSVGANTEAFF
>few|TRBJ2-1|TRBV7-2|NA
TGTGCCAGCAGCTTAGTTGGGACCCCAAGCTCCTACAATGAGCAGTTCTTC
CASSLVGTPSSYNEQFF